The 16 T cell receptor beta chains below all came from one sample that was sequenced in a study of T-cell memory formation after mild COVID-19. Each CDR3 protein is one row after TCRdb ran MiXCR on the 5' RACE reads. The sample holds some 250,000 distinct CDR3 sequences; approximately 19% are singletons and the top ten take more than 20%. Sequencing was done on a sample of PBMCs or a T cell subset sorted from them (not recorded which). The receptors were gathered from a man younger than 35 who had mild COVID-19 (a few samples of this study predate the infection). Cell type and time point are not known.

V is TRBV5-6 and J is TRBJ2-7; D uncertain. The CDR3 extends over 13 amino acids. Germline values: CDR1 SGHDT, CDR2 YYEEEE. The V end was cut by 1 base, the J end by 7 bases, with 12 bases between. In nucleotides, the CDR3 is TGTGCCAGCAGCTTGACACACGGTGGGGAGCAGTACGTC. Translating it yields CASSLTHGGEQYV.

Only a few counts were recorded for this clonotype. In nucleotides, the CDR3 is TGTGCCAGCAGCCCCTTTTCCGCGGCCTTCTACAATGAGCAGTTCTTC. The encoded protein is CASSPFSAAFYNEQFF. The chain couples TRBV11-2 to TRBJ2-1, with D unclear. Germline CDR1 is SGHAT and CDR2 is FQNNGV. The CDR3 loop spans 16 amino acids. Trimming cost V 5 bases and J 3 bases, with 17 bases left between them.

The table lists this clonotype with a few counts. V usage is TRBV11-2 and J usage is TRBJ2-3, with D maybe TRBD1 (6 bases). V was clipped by 5 bases and J by 5 bases, with 17 bases between them. CDR3 size: 15 residues. Germline CDR1 is SGHAT and CDR2 is FQNNGV. The CDR3 loop is CASSTNSLDRDTQYF. In DNA form, the CDR3 reads TGTGCCAGCAGCACCAATTCGTTGGACAGAGATACGCAGTATTTT.

Written as DNA, the CDR3 is TGTGCCAGCAGCGACCCGTCAGATCCGTCACCCCTCCACTTT. Translated, it gives CASSDPSDPSPLHF. The genes are TRBV5-4 and TRBJ1-6; no definite D call. V was trimmed by 4 bases and J by 10 bases, leaving 15 bases between them. The CDR3 sequence is 14 residues long. Germline CDR1 SGHNT, CDR2 YYREEE (reference sequence).

This clonotype came up a few times. The chain is built from TRBV10-3 and TRBJ1-1, with 10 bases identical to TRBD1. The CDR3 is 18 amino acids. From germline, CDR1 is ENHRY and CDR2 SYGVKD. J lost 4 bases, V lost 3 bases, and 14 bases had no gene match. The CDR3 loop reads CAISDPQLGQGGFTEAFF. The CDR3 DNA reads as TGTGCCATCAGTGACCCCCAGCTCGGACAGGGGGGTTTCACTGAAGCTTTCTTT.

The J gene is TRBJ2-5, the V gene TRBV4-2; possible D gene TRBD1, 7 bases. This CDR3 is built from 14 residues. Trimming stripped 8 bases from V and 5 bases from J, with 18 bases between. Looked up from germline, CDR1 is LGHNA and CDR2 is YNFKEQ. The CDR3 DNA sequence: TGTGCCAGCCGATCGACAGGGAGGACGGAGACCCAGTACTTC. Translation: CASRSTGRTETQYF.

This chain joins TRBV7-8 and TRBJ1-2; 7 nucleotides align to TRBD1. J gave up 3 bases and V 4 bases, and 5 bases lay outside the gene matches. The CDR3 spans 14 residues. Germline V gene data show CDR1 as SGHVS and CDR2 as FQNEAQ. In DNA form, the CDR3 reads TGTGCCAGCAGCTCCAGGGGGGATGACTATGGCTACACCTTC. It encodes CASSSRGDDYGYTF.

The genes are TRBV4-1 and TRBJ2-5; 15 nucleotides match TRBD2. The CDR3 length is 17 residues. Germline CDR1 reads MGHRA; CDR2 reads YSYEKL. After removal of 4 bases from V and 5 bases from J, the junction contained 8 bases not matched to a gene. The CDR3 bases are TGCGCCAGCAGCCCTCGGACTAGCGGGGGGGCTAGGGAGACCCAGTACTTC. As protein: CASSPRTSGGARETQYF.

V and J are TRBV7-2 and TRBJ2-4; D remains unclear. Trimming removed 3 bases from V and 8 bases from J, with 11 bases in between. The V gene's germline CDR1 is SGHTA and CDR2 FQGNSA. CDR3 length: 13 residues. This chain's CDR3 is CASSFNPRDIQYF. DNA of the CDR3: TGTGCCAGCAGCTTTAATCCCAGAGACATTCAGTACTTC. The full variable domain, in which reference TRBV7-2 and TRBJ2-4 provide the parts outside the CDR3, is GAGVSQSPSNKVTEKGKDVELRCDPISGHTALYWYRQSLGQGLEFLIYFQGNSAPDKSGLPSDRFSAERTGGSVSTLTIQRTQQEDSAVYLCASSFNPRDIQYFGAGTRLSVL.

This clonotype has just a few counts. The genes are TRBV5-1 and TRBJ1-1, with no clear D. The germline gives CDR1 SGHRS, CDR2 YFSETQ. V was shortened by 0 bases and J by 1 base, with 7 bases between the two germline ends. This CDR3 comprises 14 residues. This CDR3 reads CASSLGGENTEAFF. The CDR3 DNA reads as TGCGCCAGCAGCTTGGGGGGAGAGAACACTGAAGCTTTCTTT. Variable domain in full (rest from reference TRBV5-1 and TRBJ1-1): KAGVTQTPRYLIKTRGQQVTLSCSPISGHRSVSWYQQTPGQGLQFLFEYFSETQRNKGNFPGRFSGRQFSNSRSEMNVSTLELGDSALYLCASSLGGENTEAFFGQGTRLTVV.

J is TRBJ2-1 and V is TRBV6-5, with D possibly matching TRBD2 (6 bases). Germline assignment: CDR1 MNHEY and CDR2 SVGAGI. The CDR3 is 14 amino acids. Trimming took 7 bases from V and 9 from J, leaving 19 bases between them. CDR3 DNA: TGTGCCAGCAACCAACTGGGGGGTCGCGGTGAGCAGTTCTTC. Translation: CASNQLGGRGEQFF.

The table lists this clonotype with many counts. CDR3 coding DNA: TGTGCCAGCAGTTTATCTTCGGCGGGGTGGTCCTACAATGAGCAGTTCTTC. This gives the protein CASSLSSAGWSYNEQFF. This chain uses TRBV12-3 or TRBV12-4 with TRBJ2-1, with a tentative D call TRBD2 (6 bases). The CDR3 length is 17 residues. V lost 2 bases and J 1 base, leaving 15 bases between the germline ends.

The chain couples TRBV6-2 or TRBV6-3 to TRBJ2-1; 14 nucleotides line up with TRBD2. The CDR3 consists of 14 residues. Germline lookup yields CDR1 MNHEY and CDR2 SVGEGT. Trimming removed 6 bases from V and 10 bases from J; junction bases left unmatched: 5. The CDR3 is CASRGLAGGSEQFF. The DNA of the CDR3 is TGTGCCAGCAGAGGACTAGCGGGGGGCAGCGAGCAGTTCTTC.

This clonotype has only a few counts. The chain links TRBV6-2 or TRBV6-3 to TRBJ2-3; unclear D gene. Germline CDR1 and CDR2: MNHEY and SVGEGT. The CDR3 length is 12 residues. V was pared by 4 bases and J by 9 bases, with 11 bases between. The CDR3 DNA sequence: TGTGCCAGCAGTTCCGATGGGGTAACGCAGTATTTT. This encodes CASSSDGVTQYF.

This chain links TRBV6-5 with TRBJ2-7, with 8 bases aligning to TRBD1. CDR3 length equals 14 residues. V shed 5 bases and J 3 bases; nucleotides not matched to a gene: 6. Looked up from germline, CDR1 is MNHEY and CDR2 is SVGAGI. The CDR3 is CASSPRDRRYEQYV. The CDR3 nucleotides are TGTGCCAGCAGTCCCCGGGACAGGCGCTACGAGCAGTACGTC.

The V gene is TRBV29-1, the J gene TRBJ1-1, with a possible D match to TRBD1 (5 bases). CDR1 is SQVTM and CDR2 is ANQGSEA in the germline V gene. This CDR3 has 14 amino acids. Trimming took 4 bases from V and 0 from J, leaving 12 bases between them. The CDR3 DNA follows: TGCAGCGTTGGTGCCGGGGCCCTGAACACTGAAGCTTTCTTT. This translates into CSVGAGALNTEAFF.